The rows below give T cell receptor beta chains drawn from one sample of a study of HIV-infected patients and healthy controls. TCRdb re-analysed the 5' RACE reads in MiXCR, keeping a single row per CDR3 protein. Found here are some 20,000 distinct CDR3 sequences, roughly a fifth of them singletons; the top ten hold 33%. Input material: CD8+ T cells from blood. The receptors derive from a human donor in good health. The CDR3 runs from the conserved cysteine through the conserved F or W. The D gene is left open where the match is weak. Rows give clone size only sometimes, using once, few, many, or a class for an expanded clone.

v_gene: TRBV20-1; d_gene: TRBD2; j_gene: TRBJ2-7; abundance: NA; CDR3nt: TGCAGTGCTAGAGATGTTAGCGGGAGCTCCTACGAGCAGTACTTC; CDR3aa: CSARDVSGSSYEQYF
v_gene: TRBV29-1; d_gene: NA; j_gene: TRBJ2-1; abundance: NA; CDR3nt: TGCAGCGTTGCTGGGGCCGATGAGCAGTTCTTC; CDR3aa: CSVAGADEQFF
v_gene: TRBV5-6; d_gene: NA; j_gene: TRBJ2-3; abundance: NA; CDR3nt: TGTGCCAGCAGCTTGCTGGGGGCGGATACGCAGTATTTT; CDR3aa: CASSLLGADTQYF
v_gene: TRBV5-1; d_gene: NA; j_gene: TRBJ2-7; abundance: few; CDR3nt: TGCGCCAGCAGCTTGGCGAGCGTAGACAACGAGCAGTACTTC; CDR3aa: CASSLASVDNEQYF
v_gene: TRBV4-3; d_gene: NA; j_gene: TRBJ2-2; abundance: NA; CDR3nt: TGCGCCAGCAGCCCCTACGCAGGGGCCACCGGGGAGCTGTTTTTT; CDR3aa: CASSPYAGATGELFF
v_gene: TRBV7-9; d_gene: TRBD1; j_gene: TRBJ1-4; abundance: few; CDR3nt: TGTGCCTACCCAGGGGGTTTCGGAAAACTGTTTTTT; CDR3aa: CAYPGGFGKLFF
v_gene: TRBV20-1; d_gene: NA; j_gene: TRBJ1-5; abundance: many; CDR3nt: TGCAGTGCTAGCGCGGGGTGGGAGGCCAATCAGCCCCAGCATTTT; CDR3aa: CSASAGWEANQPQHF
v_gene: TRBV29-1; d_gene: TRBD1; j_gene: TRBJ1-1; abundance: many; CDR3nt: TGCAGCGGGGGGACAGGGGGCGCGGGCACTGAAGCTTTCTTT; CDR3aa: CSGGTGGAGTEAFF
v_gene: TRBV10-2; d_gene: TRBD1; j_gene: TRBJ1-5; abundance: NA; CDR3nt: TGCGCCAGCAAGGAAAGGACAGGGGGTAATCAGCCCCAGCATTTT; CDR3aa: CASKERTGGNQPQHF
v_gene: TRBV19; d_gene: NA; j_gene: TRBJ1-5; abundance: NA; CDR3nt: TGTGCCAGTAGTATGACCTTTACGGGCAATCAGCCCCAGCATTTT; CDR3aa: CASSMTFTGNQPQHF
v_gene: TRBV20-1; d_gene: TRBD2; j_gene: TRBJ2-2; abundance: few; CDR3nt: TGCAGTGCTAGAGATCATCAATCCAGCGGGGGAGCAAAAGGGGAGCTGTTTTTT; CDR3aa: CSARDHQSSGGAKGELFF
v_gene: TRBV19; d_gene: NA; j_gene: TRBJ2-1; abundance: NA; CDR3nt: TGTGCCAGTAGTATAGATCCCCCCCGGCCGGGATCCTACAATGAGCAGTTCTTC; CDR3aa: CASSIDPPRPGSYNEQFF
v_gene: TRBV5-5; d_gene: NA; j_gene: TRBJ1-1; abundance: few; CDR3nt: TGTGCCAGCAGCCTTATCTTGGGTAACACTGAAGCTTTCTTT; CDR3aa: CASSLILGNTEAFF
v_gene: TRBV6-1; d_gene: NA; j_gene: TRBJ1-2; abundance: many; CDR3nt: TGTGCCAGCAGTGAAAATTTAGAGTCCTATGGCTACACCTTC; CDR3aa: CASSENLESYGYTF
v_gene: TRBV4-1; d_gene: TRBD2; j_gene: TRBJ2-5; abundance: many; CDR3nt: TGCGCCAGCAGAGGACTAGCGGGAGAAGAGACCCAGTACTTC; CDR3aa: CASRGLAGEETQYF
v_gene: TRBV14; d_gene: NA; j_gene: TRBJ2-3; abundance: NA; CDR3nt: TGTGCCAGCAGCCAATTGAGCGGATGGACAGATACGCAGTATTTT; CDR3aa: CASSQLSGWTDTQYF
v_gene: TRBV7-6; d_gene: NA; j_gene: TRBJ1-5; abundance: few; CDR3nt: TGTGCCAGCAGCCTAGAGGCAGGGGACTATCAGCCCCAGCATTTT; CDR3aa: CASSLEAGDYQPQHF
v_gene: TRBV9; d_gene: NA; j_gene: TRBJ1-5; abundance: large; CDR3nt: TGTGCCAGCAGCGGATTGCTTAATCAGCCCCAGCATTTT; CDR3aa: CASSGLLNQPQHF
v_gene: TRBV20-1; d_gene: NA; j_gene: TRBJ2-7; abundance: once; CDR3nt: TGCAGTGCTAGACGACAGGGACTTGTCTCCTACGAGCAGTACTTC; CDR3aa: CSARRQGLVSYEQYF
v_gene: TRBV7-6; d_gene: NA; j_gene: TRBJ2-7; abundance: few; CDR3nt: TGTGCCAGCAGCTTATCGCACCCCACCGTAAACGGGCAGTACTTC; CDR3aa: CASSLSHPTVNGQYF
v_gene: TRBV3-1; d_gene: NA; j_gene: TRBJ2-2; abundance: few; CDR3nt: TGTGCCAGCAGCCAAGAAGGATTAAACACCGGGGAGCTGTTTTTT; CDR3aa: CASSQEGLNTGELFF
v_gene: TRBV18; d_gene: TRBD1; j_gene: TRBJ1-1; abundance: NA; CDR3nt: TGTGCCAGCTCCCTTTCCCCTTATACGGACAGGGATCCGGGCACTGAAGCTTTCTTT; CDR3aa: CASSLSPYTDRDPGTEAFF
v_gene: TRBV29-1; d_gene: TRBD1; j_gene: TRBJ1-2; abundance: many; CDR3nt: TGCAGCGTTGAAGCCCCGACAGGGAACTATGGCTACACCTTC; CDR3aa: CSVEAPTGNYGYTF
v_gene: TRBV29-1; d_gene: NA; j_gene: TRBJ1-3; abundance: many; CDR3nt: TGCAGCGTTTTACTAGCTGGAAACACCATATATTTT; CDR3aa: CSVLLAGNTIYF
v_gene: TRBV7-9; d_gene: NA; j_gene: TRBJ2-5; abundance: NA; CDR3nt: TGTGCCAGCAGCTACGGAGGGGGTAGTCAAGAGACCCAGTACTTC; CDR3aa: CASSYGGGSQETQYF
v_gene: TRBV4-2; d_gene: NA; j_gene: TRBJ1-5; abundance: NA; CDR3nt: TGTGCCAGCAGCCAAGTAGTGGGTGCAGGGCAGCCCCAGCATTTT; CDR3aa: CASSQVVGAGQPQHF
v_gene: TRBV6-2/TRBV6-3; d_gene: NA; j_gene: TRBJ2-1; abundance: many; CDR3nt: TGTGCCAGCAGCCGTACCGTAGAGAGCTCCTACAATGAGCAGTTCTTC; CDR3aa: CASSRTVESSYNEQFF